The sequence of this T cell receptor beta chain was determined in a study of radiotherapy plus CTLA-4 blockade in lung cancer. About the study: Of the patients, roughly 17% showed objective responses and around 32% attained disease control. Regarding the study as a whole: Tumor-origin TCR clones grew in blood after radiotherapy plus ipilimumab. Reported findings show early blood T cell clone dynamics, with interferon-beta, best predicted response.

It was focal radiation plus CTLA-4 blockade with ipilimumab that patients with chemo-refractory metastatic non-small-cell lung cancer received. Using immunoSEQ multiplex PCR, the repertoire was profiled, and TCRdb retains in-frame clones only, with some absent. The repertoire holds about 80,000 clones, with around 76% as singletons. A word on this clone: Its cognate antigen is unknown.

The CDR3 extends over 14 amino acids. The V gene's germline CDR1 is SGHTA and CDR2 FQGNSA. Losses at the gene ends were 5 bases for V and 8 bases for J; bases not matched to a gene: 10. V is TRBV7-2 and J is TRBJ1-2, with TRBD1 matching 8 bases. The clonotype comes from a human donor with non-small cell lung cancer whose response to radiotherapy plus ipilimumab could not be evaluated. Some clones in this sample may be carry-over from other donors' samples. The source material was peripheral blood, sampled from a patient treated with radiotherapy plus ipilimumab. The CDR3 region has the DNA TGTGCCAGCAGCATCGGACAGGGCTCTGAAGGCTACACCTTC. It translates to CASSIGQGSEGYTF. Drawing the rest from reference TRBV7-2 and TRBJ1-2, the complete variable domain is GAGVSQSPSNKVTEKGKDVELRCDPISGHTALYWYRQSLGQGLEFLIYFQGNSAPDKSGLPSDRFSAERTGGSVSTLTIQRTQQEDSAVYLCASSIGQGSEGYTFGSGTRLTVV.